This TCR beta chain originates from a study of cytomegalovirus exposure and HLA in healthy donors. The wider study: Unique TCRs from HLA-typed donors, 75 million to 100 million of them, were held in an early data release.

The PCR made use of 60 Vbeta and 13 Jbeta primers. Sequenced by immunoSEQ multiplex PCR; TCRdb stores in-frame clones only, minus some. Of some 190,000 clones in the sample, 70% to 80% were seen once. The CDR3 is 13 amino acids. Trimming stripped 0 bases from V and 3 bases from J, with 6 bases between. Germline-derived CDR1 and CDR2 are LNHNV and YYDKDF (reference sequence). Study results and caveats: The authors judged a highly shared variant cluster likely a sequencing artifact.

Concerning this clone itself: Its antigen is still unknown.

The chain couples TRBV15 to TRBJ2-7; the D gene is possibly TRBD2 (5 bases). The sample was PBMCs. The clonotype comes from a woman aged 50 to 60 in good health and CMV-seronegative. The DNA of the CDR3 is TGTGCCACCAGCAGAGAAGAGGGCTACGAGCAGTACTTC. Its translation: CATSREEGYEQYF.